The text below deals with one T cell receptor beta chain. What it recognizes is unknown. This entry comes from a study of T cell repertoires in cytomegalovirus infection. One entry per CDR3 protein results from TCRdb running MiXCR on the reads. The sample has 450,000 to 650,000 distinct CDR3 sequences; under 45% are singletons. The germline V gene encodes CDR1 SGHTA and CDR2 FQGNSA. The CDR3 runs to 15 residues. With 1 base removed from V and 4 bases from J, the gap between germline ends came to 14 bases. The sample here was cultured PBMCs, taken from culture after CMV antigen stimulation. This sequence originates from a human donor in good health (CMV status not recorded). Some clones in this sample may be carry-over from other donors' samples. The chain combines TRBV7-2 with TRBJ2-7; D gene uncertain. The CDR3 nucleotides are TGTGCCAGCAGCTTAGTCGGCGGAGCAGCATACGAGCAGTACTTC. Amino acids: CASSLVGGAAYEQYF.